This T cell receptor (beta chain) was recorded in a study of tumor-infiltrating lymphocytes in localized non-small cell lung cancer (dated by TCRdb to the early 2020s). For the wider study: Several histologies were represented in the cohort, which also included both smokers and never-smokers as well as patients whose samples were collected after neoadjuvant chemotherapy. The overall ICON cohort was composed of roughly 150 surgical patients with localized non-small cell lung cancer whose tumors were resected. From each patient came resected tumor tissue plus uninvolved lung tissue from that same patient, and the uninvolved lung tissue was described as non-adjacent to the tumor. A total of over 45 patients were included in the paired tumor versus uninvolved lung comparison of immunoSEQ T-cell fraction. The same patients underwent several integrated assays, with TCR sequencing performed together with flow cytometry, multiplex immunofluorescence, RNA-seq, exome sequencing and proteomics.

Patient enrollment in ICON started in the first half of 2016, and the final patient was enrolled in late 2018. From a subcohort of 70 to 85 patients, fresh tumor and matched uninvolved tissue were collected for in-depth immune analyses, including TCR sequencing. DNA isolated from bulk tissue, without cell sorting, was used for TCR sequencing. Comment on this clone: The antigen it binds to is not known. Base qualities are not recorded, but no much larger clone differs from it by a single base.

The research as a whole found: TCR-derived T-cell fraction did not differ between the flow cytometry-defined immunotypes IM1 (good prognosis) and IM2 (poor prognosis). Assay coverage varied across patients depending on available tissue quantity, so only a subset of the cohort had TCR sequencing. Because different pieces of the same tissue were used for different assays, technical variation could not be separated from intratumor heterogeneity. TCRbeta sequencing supported higher T cell infiltration in tumors than in uninvolved lung tissue, consistent with immunofluorescence CD3 counts.

V has 4 bases trimmed and J has 3 bases trimmed; junction bases matching no gene number 7. The germline V gene supplies CDR1 MDHEN and CDR2 SYDVKM. From cysteine to phenylalanine, the CDR3 is 16 amino acids long. The CDR3 DNA has 48 bases and is translated from base 1. The immunoSEQ assay used for TCR sequencing gave the T-cell fraction in both tumor and uninvolved lung tissue. For the original study's pipeline: For survival analysis, patients were divided into high (upper tertile) and low (lower two tertiles) T-cell fraction groups, which were compared by log-rank test. Paired tumor versus uninvolved lung differences in T-cell fraction were tested with a signed-rank test. Entries here come from immuneACCESS through TCRdb and include only in-frame sequences with V and J called. Some clones fail to appear in such tables; in the studies checked, an unresolved V gene covers under half of the shortfall, and the cause of the remainder is unknown. V and J calls and clone size are copied from that table; D and trimming were computed from the DNA. The sample has approximately 3,200 clones on record, 65% of them singletons. Of the sample, 17% is held by the ten largest clones.

This clonotype originated in a human donor with non-small cell lung cancer. This receptor chain uses TRBV28 and TRBJ2-3; 10 central bases correspond to TRBD2. The source material was uninvolved lung tissue not adjacent to the tumor. The CDR3 has the sequence CASSSRAGGRTDTQYF. The nucleotide sequence reads TGTGCCAGCAGTTCTCGAGCGGGGGGGCGTACAGATACGCAGTATTTT.